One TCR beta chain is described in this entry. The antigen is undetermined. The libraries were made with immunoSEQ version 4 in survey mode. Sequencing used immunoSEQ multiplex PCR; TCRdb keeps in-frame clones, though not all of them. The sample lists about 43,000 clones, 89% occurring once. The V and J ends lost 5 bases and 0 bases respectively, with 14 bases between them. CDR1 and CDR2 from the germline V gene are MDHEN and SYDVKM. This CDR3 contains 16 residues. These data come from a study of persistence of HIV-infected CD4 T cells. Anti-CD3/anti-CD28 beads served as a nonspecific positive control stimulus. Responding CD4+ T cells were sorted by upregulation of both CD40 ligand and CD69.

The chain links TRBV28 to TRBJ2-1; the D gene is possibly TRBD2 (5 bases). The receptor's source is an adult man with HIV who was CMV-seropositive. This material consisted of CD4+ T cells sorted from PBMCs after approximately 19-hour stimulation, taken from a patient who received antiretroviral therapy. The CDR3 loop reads CASSTPGSHSYNEQFF. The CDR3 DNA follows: TGTGCCAGCAGTACACCGGGGTCCCACTCCTACAATGAGCAGTTCTTC.